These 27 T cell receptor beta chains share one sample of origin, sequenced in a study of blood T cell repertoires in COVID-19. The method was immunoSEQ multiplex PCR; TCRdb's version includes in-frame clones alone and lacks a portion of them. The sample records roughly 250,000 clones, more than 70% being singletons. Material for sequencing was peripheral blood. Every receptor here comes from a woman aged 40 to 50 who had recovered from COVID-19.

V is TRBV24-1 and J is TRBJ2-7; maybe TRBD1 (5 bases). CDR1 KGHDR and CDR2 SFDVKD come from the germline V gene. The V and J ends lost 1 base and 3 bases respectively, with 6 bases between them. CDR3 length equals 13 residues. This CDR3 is CATSDFDSYEQYF. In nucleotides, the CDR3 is TGTGCCACCAGTGATTTTGACAGCTACGAGCAGTACTTC.

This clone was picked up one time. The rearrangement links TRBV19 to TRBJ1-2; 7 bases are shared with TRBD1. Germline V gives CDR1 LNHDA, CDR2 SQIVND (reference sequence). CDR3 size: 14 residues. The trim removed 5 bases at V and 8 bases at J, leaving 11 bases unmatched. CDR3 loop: CASSPTGKNKGYTF. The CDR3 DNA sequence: TGTGCCAGTAGTCCGACAGGGAAGAACAAGGGCTACACCTTC.

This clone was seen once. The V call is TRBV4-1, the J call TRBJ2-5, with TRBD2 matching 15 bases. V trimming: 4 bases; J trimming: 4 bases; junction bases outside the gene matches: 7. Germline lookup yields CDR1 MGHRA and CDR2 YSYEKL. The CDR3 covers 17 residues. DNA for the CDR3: TGCGCCAGCAGCCGAAGGACTAGCGGGAGGGAAGCAGAGACCCAGTACTTC. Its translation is CASSRRTSGREAETQYF.

CDR3 residues: CAWSVRVGEGQYF. The CDR3 DNA sequence: TGTGCCTGGAGTGTACGCGTGGGTGAGGGGCAGTATTTT. The rearrangement uses TRBV30 and TRBJ2-3; D possibly corresponds to TRBD2 (5 bases). The CDR3 is made up of 13 amino acids. Trimming took off 0 bases at V and 11 bases at J, with 15 bases between the two ends. CDR1 and CDR2 from the germline V gene are GTSNPN and SVGIG (reference sequence).

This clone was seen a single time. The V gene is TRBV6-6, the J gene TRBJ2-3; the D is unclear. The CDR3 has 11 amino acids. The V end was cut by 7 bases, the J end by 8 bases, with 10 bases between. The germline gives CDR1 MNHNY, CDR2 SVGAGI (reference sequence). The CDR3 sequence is CASMSLGTQYF. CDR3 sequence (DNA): TGTGCCAGCATGAGTCTTGGTACGCAGTATTTT.

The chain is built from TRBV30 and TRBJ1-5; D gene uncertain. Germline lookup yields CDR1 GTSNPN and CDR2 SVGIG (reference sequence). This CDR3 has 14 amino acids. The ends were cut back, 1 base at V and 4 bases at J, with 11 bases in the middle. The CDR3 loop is CAWSGSRRNQPQHF. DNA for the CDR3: TGTGCCTGGAGTGGGAGTCGGCGGAATCAGCCCCAGCATTTT.

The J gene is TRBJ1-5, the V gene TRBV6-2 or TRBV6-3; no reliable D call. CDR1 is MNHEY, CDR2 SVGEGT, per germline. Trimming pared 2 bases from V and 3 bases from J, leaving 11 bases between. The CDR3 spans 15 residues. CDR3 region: CASSYLFRFNQPQHF. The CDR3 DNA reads TGTGCCAGCAGTTACCTGTTCAGATTCAATCAGCCCCAGCATTTT.

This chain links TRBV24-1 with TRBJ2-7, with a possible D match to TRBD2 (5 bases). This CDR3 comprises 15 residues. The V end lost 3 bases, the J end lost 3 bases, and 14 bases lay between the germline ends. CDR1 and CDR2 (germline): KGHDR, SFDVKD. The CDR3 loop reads CATSDPVDSGYEQYF. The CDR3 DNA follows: TGTGCCACCAGTGATCCCGTGGACTCGGGCTACGAGCAGTACTTC.

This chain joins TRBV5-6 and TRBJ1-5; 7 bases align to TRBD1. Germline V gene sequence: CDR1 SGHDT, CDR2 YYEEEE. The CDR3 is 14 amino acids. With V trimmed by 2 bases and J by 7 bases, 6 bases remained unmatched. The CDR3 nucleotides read TGTGCCAGCAGCTTCGGGACAGTCAGGCAGCCCCAGCATTTT. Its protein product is CASSFGTVRQPQHF. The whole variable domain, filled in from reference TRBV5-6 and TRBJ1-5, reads DAGVTQSPTHLIKTRGQQVTLRCSPKSGHDTVSWYQQALGQGPQFIFQYYEEEERQRGNFPDRFSGHQFPNYSSELNVNALLLGDSALYLCASSFGTVRQPQHFGDGTRLSIL.

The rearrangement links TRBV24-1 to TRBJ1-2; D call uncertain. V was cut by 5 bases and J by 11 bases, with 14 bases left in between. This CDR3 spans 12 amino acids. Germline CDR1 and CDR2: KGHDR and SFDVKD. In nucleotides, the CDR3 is TGTGCCACCAGTGGTCTGGTCGGGTTTTACACCTTC. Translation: CATSGLVGFYTF.

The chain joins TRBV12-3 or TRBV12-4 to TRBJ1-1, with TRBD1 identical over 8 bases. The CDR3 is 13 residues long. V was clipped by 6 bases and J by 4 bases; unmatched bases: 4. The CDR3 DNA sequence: TGTGCCAGCAGGCGGACAGGGAGCACTGAAGCTTTCTTT. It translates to CASRRTGSTEAFF.

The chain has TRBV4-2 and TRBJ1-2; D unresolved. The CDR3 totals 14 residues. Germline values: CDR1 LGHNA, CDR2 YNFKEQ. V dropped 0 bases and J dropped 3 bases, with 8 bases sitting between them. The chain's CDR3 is CASSQDRGDYGYTF. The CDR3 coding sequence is TGTGCCAGCAGCCAAGACCGCGGGGACTATGGCTACACCTTC.

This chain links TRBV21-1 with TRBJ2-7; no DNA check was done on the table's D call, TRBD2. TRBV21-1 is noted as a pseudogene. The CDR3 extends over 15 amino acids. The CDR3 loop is CASVPVGSESYEQYF. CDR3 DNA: TGTGCCAGCGTCCCGGTAGGGAGCGAATCCTACGAGCAGTACTTC.

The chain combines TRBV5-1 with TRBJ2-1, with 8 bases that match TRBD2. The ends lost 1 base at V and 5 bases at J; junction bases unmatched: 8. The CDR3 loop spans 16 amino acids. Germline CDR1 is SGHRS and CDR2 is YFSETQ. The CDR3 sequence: CASSLTALAGNNEQFF. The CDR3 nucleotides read TGCGCCAGCAGCTTGACCGCTCTAGCGGGCAACAATGAGCAGTTCTTC.

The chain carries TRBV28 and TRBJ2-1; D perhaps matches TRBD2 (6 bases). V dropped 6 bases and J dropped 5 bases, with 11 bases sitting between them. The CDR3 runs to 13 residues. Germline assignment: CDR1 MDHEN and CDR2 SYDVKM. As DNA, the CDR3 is TGTGCCAGCAGAAACCGGGGGAACAATGAGCAGTTCTTC. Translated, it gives CASRNRGNNEQFF.

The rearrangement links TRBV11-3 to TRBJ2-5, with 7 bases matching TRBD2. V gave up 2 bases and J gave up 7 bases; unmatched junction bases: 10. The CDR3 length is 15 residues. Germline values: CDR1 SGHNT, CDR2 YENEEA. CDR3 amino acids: CASSLSGGRGRTQYF. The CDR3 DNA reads TGTGCCAGCAGCTTATCCGGCGGCCGCGGGAGGACCCAGTACTTC.

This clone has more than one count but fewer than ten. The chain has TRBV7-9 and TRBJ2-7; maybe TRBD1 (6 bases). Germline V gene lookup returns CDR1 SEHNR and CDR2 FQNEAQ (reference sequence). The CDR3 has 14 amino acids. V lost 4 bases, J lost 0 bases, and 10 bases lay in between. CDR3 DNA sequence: TGTGCCAGCAGCTCAGGGACACGCTCCTACGAGCAGTACTTC. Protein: CASSSGTRSYEQYF.

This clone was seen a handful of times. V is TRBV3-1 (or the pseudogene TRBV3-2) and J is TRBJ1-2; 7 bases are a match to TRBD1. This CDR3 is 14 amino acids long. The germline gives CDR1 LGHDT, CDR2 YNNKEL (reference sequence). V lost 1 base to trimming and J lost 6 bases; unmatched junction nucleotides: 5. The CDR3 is CASSQGQGGHGYTF. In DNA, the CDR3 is TGTGCCAGCAGCCAAGGACAGGGTGGTCATGGCTACACCTTC.

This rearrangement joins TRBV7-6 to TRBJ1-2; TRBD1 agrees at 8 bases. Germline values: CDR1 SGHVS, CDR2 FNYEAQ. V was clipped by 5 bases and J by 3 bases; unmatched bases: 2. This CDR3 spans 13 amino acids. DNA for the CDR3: TGTGCCAGCAGCCGGGGACAGGACTATGGCTACACCTTC. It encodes CASSRGQDYGYTF.

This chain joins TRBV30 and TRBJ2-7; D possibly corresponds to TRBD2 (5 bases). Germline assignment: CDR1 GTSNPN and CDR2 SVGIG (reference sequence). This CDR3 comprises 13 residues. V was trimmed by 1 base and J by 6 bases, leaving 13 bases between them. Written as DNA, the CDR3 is TGTGCCTGGAGTGCGTCGGGATGGGCCGAGCAGTACTTC. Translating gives CAWSASGWAEQYF.

The CDR3 DNA reads TGTGCCAGCAGTTACTCGAACAGGGGAAGGGACGAGCAGTACTTC. Its translation: CASSYSNRGRDEQYF. J is TRBJ2-7 and V is TRBV6-5; 7 bases align to TRBD1. V was clipped by 0 bases and J by 5 bases; unmatched bases: 7. The V gene's germline CDR1 is MNHEY and CDR2 SVGAGI. The CDR3 covers 15 residues.

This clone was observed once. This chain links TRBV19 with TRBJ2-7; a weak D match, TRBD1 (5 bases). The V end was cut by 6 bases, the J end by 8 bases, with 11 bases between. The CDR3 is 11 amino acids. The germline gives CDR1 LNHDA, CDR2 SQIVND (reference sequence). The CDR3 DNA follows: TGTGCCAGTAGCACGGTGGGGCAGCAGTACTTC. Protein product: CASSTVGQQYF. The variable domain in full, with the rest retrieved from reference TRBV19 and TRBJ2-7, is DGGITQSPKYLFRKEGQNVTLSCEQNLNHDAMYWYRQDPGQGLRLIYYSQIVNDFQKGDIAEGYSVSREKKESFPLTVTSAQKNPTAFYLCASSTVGQQYFGPGTRLTVT.

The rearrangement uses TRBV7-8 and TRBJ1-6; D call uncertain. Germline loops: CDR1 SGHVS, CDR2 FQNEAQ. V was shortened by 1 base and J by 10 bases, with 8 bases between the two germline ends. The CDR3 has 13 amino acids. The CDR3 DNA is TGTGCCAGCAGCTTAGATCCGGTGTCACCCCTCCACTTT. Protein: CASSLDPVSPLHF.

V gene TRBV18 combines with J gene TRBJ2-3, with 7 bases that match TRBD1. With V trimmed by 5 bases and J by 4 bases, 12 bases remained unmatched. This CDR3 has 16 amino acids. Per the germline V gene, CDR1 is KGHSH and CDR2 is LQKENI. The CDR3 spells CASSSLSDRVADTQYF. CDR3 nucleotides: TGTGCCAGCTCATCACTATCTGACAGGGTAGCAGATACGCAGTATTTT.

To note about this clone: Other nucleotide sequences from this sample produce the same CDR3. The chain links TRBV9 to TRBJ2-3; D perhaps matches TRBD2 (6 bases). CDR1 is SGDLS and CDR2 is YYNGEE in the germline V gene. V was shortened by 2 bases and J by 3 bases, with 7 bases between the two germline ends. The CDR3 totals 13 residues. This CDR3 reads CASSVGGTDTQYF. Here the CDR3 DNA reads TGTGCCAGCAGCGTTGGAGGGACAGATACGCAGTATTTT.

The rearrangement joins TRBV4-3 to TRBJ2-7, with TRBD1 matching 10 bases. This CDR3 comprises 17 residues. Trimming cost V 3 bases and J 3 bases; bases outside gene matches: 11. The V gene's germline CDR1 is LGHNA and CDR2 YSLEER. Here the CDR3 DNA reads TGCGCCAGCAGCCAGGGGACGACGACAGGGGGCTTCTACGAGCAGTACTTC. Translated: CASSQGTTTGGFYEQYF.

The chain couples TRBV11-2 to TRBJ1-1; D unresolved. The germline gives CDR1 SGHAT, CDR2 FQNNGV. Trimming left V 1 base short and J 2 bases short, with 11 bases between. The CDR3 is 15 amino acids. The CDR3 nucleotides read TGTGCCAGCAGCTTAGGGCACACAAAAAACACTGAAGCTTTCTTT. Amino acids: CASSLGHTKNTEAFF.